Below are 9 T cell receptor beta chains sequenced from a single sample in a study of T-cell memory formation after mild COVID-19. TCRdb passed the 5' RACE reads through MiXCR, listing each CDR3 protein once. The data hold around 310,000 distinct CDR3 sequences, with approximately 22% observed a single time. Specimen: PBMCs or a T cell subset sorted from them (not recorded which). Receptor source: a man younger than 30 who had mild COVID-19 (a few samples of this study predate the infection). Cell type and time point are not known.

The J gene is TRBJ1-6, the V gene TRBV20-1, with TRBD1 matching 7 bases. This CDR3 spans 14 amino acids. With 6 bases clipped from V and 9 bases from J, the junction kept 11 bases outside the gene matches. Germline values: CDR1 DFQATT, CDR2 SNEGSKA (reference sequence). The CDR3 DNA reads TGCAGTGCCATAACACAGGGGATTTTTTCACCCCTCCACTTT. It translates to CSAITQGIFSPLHF.

In this sample, this clonotype turned up a few times. The CDR3 coding sequence is TGTGCCAGCAGCTTAGTTCAGTACACTGAAGCTTTCTTT. It translates to CASSLVQYTEAFF. The chain recombines TRBV7-9 with TRBJ1-1; the D is unclear. The CDR3 length is 13 residues. Germline V gene sequence: CDR1 SEHNR, CDR2 FQNEAQ (reference sequence). With 1 base removed from V and 3 bases from J, the gap between germline ends came to 6 bases.

This chain connects TRBV4-2 to TRBJ1-3; no firm D call. The CDR3 sequence is 13 residues long. The germline CDR1 and CDR2 sequences are LGHNA and YNFKEQ. The germline V and J ends were trimmed by 0 bases and 9 bases, with 9 bases remaining between them. CDR3 nucleotide sequence: TGTGCCAGCAGCCAAGAACCCCCGGGCACCATATATTTT. As protein: CASSQEPPGTIYF.

This rearrangement joins TRBV21-1 to TRBJ1-2. TRBV21-1 is described as a pseudogene. This CDR3 contains 15 residues. CDR3 loop: CASRKEAGIPYGYTF. In DNA, the CDR3 is TGTGCCAGCAGAAAAGAGGCGGGAATCCCCTATGGCTACACCTTC.

This clonotype turned up a few times. This chain uses TRBV7-9 with TRBJ1-1; a weak D match, TRBD1 (5 bases). Trimming took off 2 bases at V and 6 bases at J, with 10 bases between the two ends. The CDR3 sequence is 13 residues long. Germline CDR1 is SEHNR and CDR2 is FQNEAQ (reference sequence). CDR3 in amino acids: CASSLRTGAEAFF. As DNA, the CDR3 is TGTGCCAGCAGCTTACGGACGGGGGCTGAAGCTTTCTTT.

The V gene is TRBV20-1, the J gene TRBJ2-3; 8 bases fit TRBD1. Germline V gene lookup returns CDR1 DFQATT and CDR2 SNEGSKA (reference sequence). The CDR3 runs 15 residues. V gave up 1 base and J gave up 1 base; unmatched junction bases: 4. Here the CDR3 DNA reads TGCAGTGCTAGAGGAATGACAGGGGGCACAGATACGCAGTATTTT. This encodes CSARGMTGGTDTQYF.

The rearrangement links TRBV12-3 or TRBV12-4 to TRBJ2-1; maybe TRBD2 (6 bases). V gave up 7 bases and J gave up 0 bases, with 13 bases separating them. CDR3 length: 15 residues. This chain's CDR3 is CASILAGSSYNEQFF. CDR3 nucleotides: TGTGCCAGCATCTTGGCGGGGAGCTCCTACAATGAGCAGTTCTTC.

The chain combines TRBV5-5 with TRBJ1-3; D remains unclear. The CDR3 runs 17 residues. CDR1 SGHKS and CDR2 YYEKEE come from the germline V gene (reference sequence). The V and J ends lost 0 bases and 1 base respectively, with 14 bases between them. The CDR3 sequence is CASSLGLLTLSGNTIYF. The CDR3 DNA is TGTGCCAGCAGCTTGGGGCTGCTCACCCTATCTGGAAACACCATATATTTT.

J is TRBJ2-4 and V is TRBV4-3, with no clear D. V was trimmed by 0 bases and J by 1 base, leaving 16 bases between them. This CDR3 has 18 residues. The germline V gene encodes CDR1 LGHNA and CDR2 YSLEER. Here the CDR3 DNA reads TGCGCCAGCAGCCAAGAAATGGGGATGGGCAGGGCCAAAAACATTCAGTACTTC. Amino acids: CASSQEMGMGRAKNIQYF.